This TCR beta chain came from a study of T-cell reconstitution after alpha-beta-depleted transplantation in children. Preparing the TCRbeta library involved the use of unique molecular identifiers. TCRdb independently ran MiXCR on the PCR reads; one entry per CDR3 protein. The sample lists about 980,000 distinct CDR3 sequences; about 31% were seen once. Broader study findings: It was newly produced T cells that mostly accounted for T-cell counts and diversity one year after transplant. By about two months after transplant, alpha-beta T cells reportedly arose from several hundred graft clones that had expanded. It was surviving recipient T cells and thymic progenitors that gave some patients high TCRbeta diversity at day 60.

This clonotype has just a few counts. Its antigen is not identified. The clonotype originates from a boy younger than two who had a stem cell transplant for SCID, so the T cells may come from the graft donor. Sequencing was performed on PBMCs, mostly from graft donor cells, taken 360 days after TCRalphabeta/CD19-depleted stem cell transplant.

CDR3 sequence reads: CASSLARVLAEPYNEQFF. For the CDR3, the DNA is TGCGCCAGCAGCTTGGCGAGGGTTCTAGCGGAACCGTACAATGAGCAGTTCTTC. The gene calls are TRBV5-1 and TRBJ2-1; TRBD2 matches at 7 bases. Trimming at V came to 0 bases and at J to 4 bases, leaving 13 bases not matched to a gene. Germline CDR1 reads SGHRS; CDR2 reads YFSETQ. CDR3 length equals 18 residues.